This T cell receptor (beta chain) was recorded in a study of control samples from healthy donors and cancer patients. The CDR3 is made up of 13 amino acids. The V gene lost 4 bases and the J gene lost 12 bases, with 14 bases spanning the gap. Per germline, CDR1 SGHDT and CDR2 YYEEEE. The assay was immunoSEQ multiplex PCR, and TCRdb's table has in-frame clones only and misses some. The data show 250,000 to 300,000 clones, around 80% seen once. The receptor was derived from a woman aged 55 to 70 with lung cancer. The rearrangement uses TRBV5-6 and TRBJ1-6; D is ambiguous. Sequenced input: PBMCs. The CDR3: CASSARPGQPLHF. The DNA of the CDR3 is TGTGCCAGCAGCGCGAGGCCCGGGCAACCCCTCCACTTT. Based on the CDR3 plus reference TRBV5-6 and TRBJ1-6, the full variable domain is DAGVTQSPTHLIKTRGQQVTLRCSPKSGHDTVSWYQQALGQGPQFIFQYYEEEERQRGNFPDRFSGHQFPNYSSELNVNALLLGDSALYLCASSARPGQPLHFGNGTRLTVT.